The rows below give T cell receptor beta chains drawn from one sample of a study of blood T cell repertoires in COVID-19. Generated by immunoSEQ multiplex PCR, the TCRdb table keeps only in-frame clones and is missing some. The sample has over 110,000 clones; approximately 89% are singletons. Sequencing used peripheral blood. The receptors here all came from a human donor in a cohort sampled during active COVID-19. Each CDR3 is given with its conserved first and last residue. Fields, in order: clone size, CDR3 length, J gene, V gene, D gene, CDR3 DNA, CDR3 protein. D genes are given only for firm matches. The size field is filled for only some rows; it gives once, few, many or a size class.

clone_size: once; cdr3_length: 13; j_call: TRBJ2-4; v_call: TRBV12-3/TRBV12-4; d_call: NA; cdr3_nt: TGTGCCAGCACCTCGCATGCTAGGCCTTTTCAGTACTTC; cdr3_aa: CASTSHARPFQYF
clone_size: NA; cdr3_length: 15; j_call: TRBJ2-1; v_call: TRBV5-1; d_call: TRBD1; cdr3_nt: TGCGCCAGCAACACCGGGACAGAACTGTACAATGAGCAGTTCTTC; cdr3_aa: CASNTGTELYNEQFF
clone_size: NA; cdr3_length: 15; j_call: TRBJ1-4; v_call: TRBV5-6; d_call: TRBD1; cdr3_nt: TGTGCCAGCAGCTTCTGGCCCCCACAGGGGGAAAAACTGTTTTTT; cdr3_aa: CASSFWPPQGEKLFF
clone_size: NA; cdr3_length: 16; j_call: TRBJ2-4; v_call: TRBV7-8; d_call: NA; cdr3_nt: TGTGCCAGCAGCCCCGGAGACTACCGAGCCAAAAACATTCAGTACTTC; cdr3_aa: CASSPGDYRAKNIQYF
clone_size: NA; cdr3_length: 14; j_call: TRBJ2-3; v_call: TRBV29-1; d_call: TRBD2; cdr3_nt: TGCAGCGTTCCCCCTAGCGGGGGATGGCATACGCAGTATTTT; cdr3_aa: CSVPPSGGWHTQYF
clone_size: NA; cdr3_length: 18; j_call: TRBJ1-2; v_call: TRBV3-1/TRBV3-2; d_call: NA; cdr3_nt: TGTGCCAGCAGCCAAGTTGCGGGGCAGCTCCCCTGGAGGACGGGCTACACCTTC; cdr3_aa: CASSQVAGQLPWRTGYTF
clone_size: NA; cdr3_length: 18; j_call: TRBJ2-2; v_call: TRBV7-3; d_call: TRBD2; cdr3_nt: TGTGCCAGCAGCTTCCCCGATAGCGGGGGTTCCCACACCGGGGAGCTGTTTTTT; cdr3_aa: CASSFPDSGGSHTGELFF
clone_size: NA; cdr3_length: 10; j_call: TRBJ1-1; v_call: TRBV6-5; d_call: NA; cdr3_nt: TGTGCCAGCATACGGGGTGAAGCTTTCTTT; cdr3_aa: CASIRGEAFF
clone_size: once; cdr3_length: 15; j_call: TRBJ1-6; v_call: TRBV4-2; d_call: NA; cdr3_nt: TGTGCCAGCAGCCAAGATCCAGGTTATAATTCACCCCTCCACTTT; cdr3_aa: CASSQDPGYNSPLHF
clone_size: NA; cdr3_length: 16; j_call: TRBJ2-3; v_call: TRBV11-3; d_call: TRBD1; cdr3_nt: TGTGCCAGCAGCCCCGGACAGGGCCACCTTGGAGATACGCAGTATTTT; cdr3_aa: CASSPGQGHLGDTQYF
clone_size: NA; cdr3_length: 15; j_call: TRBJ2-1; v_call: TRBV5-1; d_call: TRBD2; cdr3_nt: TGCGCCAGCAGCGTGGAGCGGGGGGCTCACAATGAGCAGTTCTTC; cdr3_aa: CASSVERGAHNEQFF
clone_size: NA; cdr3_length: 15; j_call: TRBJ1-4; v_call: TRBV6-1; d_call: NA; cdr3_nt: TGTGCCAGCAGTGATGGGAGGATGCGTAATGAAAAACTGTTTTTT; cdr3_aa: CASSDGRMRNEKLFF
clone_size: NA; cdr3_length: 13; j_call: TRBJ2-1; v_call: TRBV7-9; d_call: TRBD2; cdr3_nt: TGTGCCAGCAGCTTATCTAGCGGCAATGAGCAGTTCTTC; cdr3_aa: CASSLSSGNEQFF
clone_size: NA; cdr3_length: 14; j_call: TRBJ1-4; v_call: TRBV5-4; d_call: TRBD1; cdr3_nt: TGTGCCAGCAGCTTTGAAAACGGACAGGGCCCTCAGAATTTT; cdr3_aa: CASSFENGQGPQNF
clone_size: once; cdr3_length: 16; j_call: TRBJ1-3; v_call: TRBV6-5; d_call: NA; cdr3_nt: TGTGCCAGCAGTTCTTTAAGAGGGTCACGGGGAAACACCATATATTTT; cdr3_aa: CASSSLRGSRGNTIYF
clone_size: NA; cdr3_length: 15; j_call: TRBJ2-7; v_call: TRBV6-5; d_call: TRBD2; cdr3_nt: TGTGCCAGCAGTTTACTAGCGGGGACTTCCTACGAGCAGTACTTC; cdr3_aa: CASSLLAGTSYEQYF
clone_size: NA; cdr3_length: 14; j_call: TRBJ2-4; v_call: TRBV9; d_call: NA; cdr3_nt: TGTGCCAGCAGCGTAGATACAGGGCCAAACATTCAGTACTTC; cdr3_aa: CASSVDTGPNIQYF
clone_size: NA; cdr3_length: 16; j_call: TRBJ2-1; v_call: TRBV5-1; d_call: TRBD2; cdr3_nt: TGCGCCAGCAGCTGGGGGCATAGCGGGGCCTACAATGAGCAGTTCTTC; cdr3_aa: CASSWGHSGAYNEQFF
clone_size: NA; cdr3_length: 14; j_call: TRBJ2-7; v_call: TRBV9; d_call: TRBD1; cdr3_nt: TGTGCCAGCAGCGTAGCCCCCCACAGGGGCGAGCAGTACTTC; cdr3_aa: CASSVAPHRGEQYF
clone_size: NA; cdr3_length: 15; j_call: TRBJ1-1; v_call: TRBV6-6; d_call: NA; cdr3_nt: TGTGCCAGCAGTTACGTTTACAGTCTGAACACTGAAGCTTTCTTT; cdr3_aa: CASSYVYSLNTEAFF
clone_size: once; cdr3_length: 16; j_call: TRBJ2-7; v_call: TRBV7-9; d_call: TRBD1; cdr3_nt: TGTGCCAGCAGCCATTTGGACAGGGGCAACTCCTACGAGCAGTACTTC; cdr3_aa: CASSHLDRGNSYEQYF
clone_size: NA; cdr3_length: 23; j_call: TRBJ1-2; v_call: TRBV12-5; d_call: TRBD1; cdr3_nt: TGTGCTAGTGGTTTGGTAATCCCCATACAATCGGGGACAGGGTCCCCTATTTACTATGGCTACACCTTC; cdr3_aa: CASGLVIPIQSGTGSPIYYGYTF
clone_size: NA; cdr3_length: 15; j_call: TRBJ2-7; v_call: TRBV6-2/TRBV6-3; d_call: TRBD1; cdr3_nt: TGTGCCAGCAGTTTTCTTCCGGGACAGAGATACGAGCAGTACTTC; cdr3_aa: CASSFLPGQRYEQYF
clone_size: NA; cdr3_length: 17; j_call: TRBJ1-2; v_call: TRBV24-1; d_call: TRBD1; cdr3_nt: TGTGCCACCAGTGCCCCCTCCGGGACAGGGGGCCTGGGGGGCTACACCTTC; cdr3_aa: CATSAPSGTGGLGGYTF
clone_size: once; cdr3_length: 18; j_call: TRBJ1-3; v_call: TRBV9; d_call: NA; cdr3_nt: TGTGCCAGCAGCGTAGGTGAGGTACCCGGTAGCTCTGGAAACACCATATATTTT; cdr3_aa: CASSVGEVPGSSGNTIYF
clone_size: NA; cdr3_length: 14; j_call: TRBJ1-6; v_call: TRBV7-3; d_call: TRBD1; cdr3_nt: TGTGCCAGCAGCTCCGCAGGGGGCGATTCACCCCTCCACTTT; cdr3_aa: CASSSAGGDSPLHF
clone_size: NA; cdr3_length: 15; j_call: TRBJ2-1; v_call: TRBV7-2; d_call: TRBD2; cdr3_nt: TGTGCCAGCAGAAGACTAGCGAGCTCCTACAATGAGCAGTTCTTC; cdr3_aa: CASRRLASSYNEQFF
clone_size: NA; cdr3_length: 13; j_call: TRBJ1-4; v_call: TRBV12-3/TRBV12-4; d_call: TRBD1; cdr3_nt: TGTGCCAGCAGCCTTGACAGGGGTGAAAAACTGTTTTTT; cdr3_aa: CASSLDRGEKLFF
clone_size: NA; cdr3_length: 14; j_call: TRBJ2-7; v_call: TRBV6-5; d_call: TRBD1; cdr3_nt: TGTGCCAGCAGTTCGACAGGGTGGGCCTACGAGCAGTACTTC; cdr3_aa: CASSSTGWAYEQYF
clone_size: NA; cdr3_length: 14; j_call: TRBJ2-2; v_call: TRBV14; d_call: TRBD2; cdr3_nt: TGTGCCGCCGGCACTAGCGGGGGTCACGGGGAGCTGTTTTTT; cdr3_aa: CAAGTSGGHGELFF
clone_size: NA; cdr3_length: 15; j_call: TRBJ1-1; v_call: TRBV2; d_call: TRBD1; cdr3_nt: TGTGCCAGCAGTGCCCCGGACAGGGCTCACACTGAAGCTTTCTTT; cdr3_aa: CASSAPDRAHTEAFF
clone_size: NA; cdr3_length: 14; j_call: TRBJ2-7; v_call: TRBV10-3; d_call: NA; cdr3_nt: TGTGCCATCAGTGAGTCGAACAGGGAATACGAGCAGTACTTC; cdr3_aa: CAISESNREYEQYF
clone_size: NA; cdr3_length: 18; j_call: TRBJ1-2; v_call: TRBV11-2; d_call: NA; cdr3_nt: TGTGCCAGCAGCTTAGATAGGGCGGTGGGAGCAGCTAACTATGGCTACACCTTC; cdr3_aa: CASSLDRAVGAANYGYTF
clone_size: NA; cdr3_length: 14; j_call: TRBJ2-7; v_call: TRBV6-5; d_call: TRBD2; cdr3_nt: TGTGCCAGCAGTCCCCTGGGGGGGACCTACGAGCAGTACTTC; cdr3_aa: CASSPLGGTYEQYF
clone_size: once; cdr3_length: 16; j_call: TRBJ2-7; v_call: TRBV2; d_call: NA; cdr3_nt: TGTGCCAGCAGTGAAGCGATCTTGACAGGATCCTACGAGCAGTACTTC; cdr3_aa: CASSEAILTGSYEQYF
clone_size: once; cdr3_length: 9; j_call: TRBJ1-4; v_call: TRBV3-1/TRBV3-2; d_call: NA; cdr3_nt: TGTGAGCCCCTGGAAAAACTGTTTTTT; cdr3_aa: CEPLEKLFF
clone_size: NA; cdr3_length: 16; j_call: TRBJ1-2; v_call: TRBV7-2; d_call: NA; cdr3_nt: TGTGCCAGCAGCTTAGTTAGGAGACCCACTAACTATGGCTACACCTTC; cdr3_aa: CASSLVRRPTNYGYTF
clone_size: few; cdr3_length: 15; j_call: TRBJ1-2; v_call: TRBV7-9; d_call: NA; cdr3_nt: TGTGCCAGCAGCTTAGTGTTGCAGGGCCCCTATGGCTACACCTTC; cdr3_aa: CASSLVLQGPYGYTF
clone_size: NA; cdr3_length: 14; j_call: TRBJ2-5; v_call: TRBV19; d_call: TRBD1; cdr3_nt: TGTGCCAGTAAGGAGACAGGGTACCAAGAGACCCAGTACTTC; cdr3_aa: CASKETGYQETQYF
clone_size: few; cdr3_length: 16; j_call: TRBJ1-1; v_call: TRBV7-8; d_call: TRBD1; cdr3_nt: TGTGCCAGCAGCCTCACCGAGTGGGGACAGGGGGTTGTAGCTTTCTTT; cdr3_aa: CASSLTEWGQGVVAFF
clone_size: NA; cdr3_length: 15; j_call: TRBJ2-1; v_call: TRBV6-4; d_call: NA; cdr3_nt: TGTGCCAGCAGTGACGGGAGGGGGGGCCAGGATGAGCAGTTCTTC; cdr3_aa: CASSDGRGGQDEQFF
clone_size: NA; cdr3_length: 14; j_call: TRBJ1-1; v_call: TRBV10-1; d_call: TRBD1; cdr3_nt: TGCGCCAGCAGGTCGGACAGGCAGAACACTGAAGCTTTCTTT; cdr3_aa: CASRSDRQNTEAFF
clone_size: NA; cdr3_length: 14; j_call: TRBJ2-7; v_call: TRBV6-6; d_call: NA; cdr3_nt: TGTGCCAGCAGTCGACTAACAGGGTCTTACGAGCAGTACTTC; cdr3_aa: CASSRLTGSYEQYF
clone_size: NA; cdr3_length: 13; j_call: TRBJ1-4; v_call: TRBV5-1; d_call: NA; cdr3_nt: TGCGCCAGCCGTGACAGCGAAAATGAAAAACTGTTTTTT; cdr3_aa: CASRDSENEKLFF
clone_size: NA; cdr3_length: 14; j_call: TRBJ1-5; v_call: TRBV5-8; d_call: NA; cdr3_nt: TGTGCCAGCAGCTCCATCGGGGTACAGTGGCCCCAGCATTTT; cdr3_aa: CASSSIGVQWPQHF
clone_size: once; cdr3_length: 14; j_call: TRBJ1-1; v_call: TRBV25-1; d_call: TRBD1; cdr3_nt: TGTGCCAGCAGTGGGACAGGGTGGGTCACTGAAGCTTTCTTT; cdr3_aa: CASSGTGWVTEAFF
clone_size: NA; cdr3_length: 16; j_call: TRBJ2-3; v_call: TRBV13; d_call: TRBD2; cdr3_nt: TGTGCCAGCAGCTTTCTAGCGGGGGAGAACACAGATACGCAGTATTTT; cdr3_aa: CASSFLAGENTDTQYF
clone_size: NA; cdr3_length: 14; j_call: TRBJ1-2; v_call: TRBV19; d_call: TRBD1; cdr3_nt: TGTGCCAGCCATCGACAGGGGGCCATCTATGGCTACACCTTC; cdr3_aa: CASHRQGAIYGYTF
clone_size: NA; cdr3_length: 15; j_call: TRBJ2-1; v_call: TRBV19; d_call: TRBD2; cdr3_nt: TGTGCCAGTAGTATAGTGGGGACTAGCGTCGGTGAGCAGTTCTTC; cdr3_aa: CASSIVGTSVGEQFF
clone_size: NA; cdr3_length: 18; j_call: TRBJ2-2; v_call: TRBV18; d_call: NA; cdr3_nt: TGTGCCAGCTCACCAAGTCGGCAGGGCCGGGCGAACACCGGGGAGCTGTTTTTT; cdr3_aa: CASSPSRQGRANTGELFF
clone_size: NA; cdr3_length: 14; j_call: TRBJ2-1; v_call: TRBV6-4; d_call: TRBD1; cdr3_nt: TGTGCCAGCAGCCAGGGGGACGGAAACAATGAGCAGTTCTTC; cdr3_aa: CASSQGDGNNEQFF
clone_size: NA; cdr3_length: 14; j_call: TRBJ1-2; v_call: TRBV12-5; d_call: TRBD1; cdr3_nt: TGTGCTAGTGGAAAAAGACAGGGTCAGGATGGCTACACCTTC; cdr3_aa: CASGKRQGQDGYTF
clone_size: NA; cdr3_length: 13; j_call: TRBJ2-7; v_call: TRBV5-5; d_call: TRBD1; cdr3_nt: TGTGCCAGCAACCCAACAGGGGCCTACGAGCAGTACTTC; cdr3_aa: CASNPTGAYEQYF
clone_size: NA; cdr3_length: 15; j_call: TRBJ2-7; v_call: TRBV7-9; d_call: NA; cdr3_nt: TGTGCCAGCAGCCGTCCGGGACTGCATTTATACGAGCAGTACTTC; cdr3_aa: CASSRPGLHLYEQYF
clone_size: NA; cdr3_length: 11; j_call: TRBJ2-7; v_call: TRBV13; d_call: NA; cdr3_nt: TGTGCCAGCAGCTTCAACTACGAGCAGTACTTC; cdr3_aa: CASSFNYEQYF
clone_size: NA; cdr3_length: 16; j_call: TRBJ2-1; v_call: TRBV9; d_call: TRBD2; cdr3_nt: TGTGCCAGCAGCGTAGCGGGGGGAGCCCCCTACAATGAGCAGTTCTTC; cdr3_aa: CASSVAGGAPYNEQFF
clone_size: NA; cdr3_length: 13; j_call: TRBJ1-5; v_call: TRBV24-1; d_call: NA; cdr3_nt: TGTGCCACCAGTGATCTAGGACAGTGGCCCCAGCATTTT; cdr3_aa: CATSDLGQWPQHF